This T cell receptor beta chain was recorded in a study of T cells in Graves' hyperthyroidism and ophthalmopathy. Study-level findings and limits: Ophthalmopathy was model-predicted a median approximately 6.9 months pre-onset.

RNA transcripts were the template for amplifying TCR beta CDR3 regions. The HTBI primer set drove a first-round RT-PCR of the TCR CDR3. MiXCR was run by TCRdb on the multiplex PCR reads, yielding one entry per CDR3 protein. This repertoire shows about 700,000 distinct CDR3 sequences, 14% found once; its top ten account for around 9.6%. Germline CDR1 and CDR2: KGHDR and SFDVKD. CDR3 length: 15 residues. As regards this clonotype: Its antigen is currently unknown.

Researchers defined stable Graves' hyperthyroidism as no ophthalmopathy progression within 18 months. The genes are TRBV24-1 and TRBJ2-7, with TRBD1 identical over 9 bases. The J call may be in error: the DNA end matches TRBJ2-1 better. The sample taken for sequencing was blood. The TCR was taken from a young woman with Graves' hyperthyroidism. The CDR3 region has the DNA TGTGCCACCAGTGATTCCGGGACAGGGACCTACGAGCAGTTCTTC. This encodes CATSDSGTGTYEQFF.